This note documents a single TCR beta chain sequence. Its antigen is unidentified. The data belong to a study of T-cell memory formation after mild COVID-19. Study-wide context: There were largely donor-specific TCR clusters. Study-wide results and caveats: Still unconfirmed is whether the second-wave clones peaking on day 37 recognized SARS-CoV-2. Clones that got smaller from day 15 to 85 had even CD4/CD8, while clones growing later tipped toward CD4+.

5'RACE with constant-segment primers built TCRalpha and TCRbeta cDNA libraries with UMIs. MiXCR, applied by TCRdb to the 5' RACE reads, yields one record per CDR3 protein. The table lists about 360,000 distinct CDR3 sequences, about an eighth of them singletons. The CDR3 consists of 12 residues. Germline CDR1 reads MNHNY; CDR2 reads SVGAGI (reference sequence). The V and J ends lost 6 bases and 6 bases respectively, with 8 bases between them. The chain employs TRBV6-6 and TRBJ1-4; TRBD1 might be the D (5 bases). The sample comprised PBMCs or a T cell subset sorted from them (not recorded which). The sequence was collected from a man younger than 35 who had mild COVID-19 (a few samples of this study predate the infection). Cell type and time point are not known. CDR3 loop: CASRSRDEKLFF. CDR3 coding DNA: TGTGCCAGCAGGTCCAGGGATGAAAAACTGTTTTTT.